The 13 T cell receptor beta chains below come from one sample, sequenced in a study of post-analysis software for immune sequencing data. Regarding the study as a whole: The five TRBV segments detected at higher frequency in patients than in controls included TRBV5-6, TRBV5-1 and TRBV20-1.

Their specific antigens are unknown. Libraries were made from TCR beta cDNA, and they carried unique molecular identifiers. TCRdb called the PCR reads again in MiXCR, with one record for every CDR3 protein. The data contain roughly 540,000 distinct CDR3 sequences, around 31% of them singletons. The sample was blood. All receptors come from a girl younger than 18 with multiple sclerosis.

V usage is TRBV28 and J usage is TRBJ2-5; D perhaps matches TRBD2 (6 bases). Trimming took 1 base from V and 7 from J, leaving 13 bases between them. The CDR3 runs to 14 residues. The germline V gene has CDR1 MDHEN and CDR2 SYDVKM. For the CDR3, the DNA is TGTGCCAGCAGTTTATTCGGGGGACCGCCGACCCAGTACTTC. This translates into CASSLFGGPPTQYF. Using reference TRBV28 and TRBJ2-5 for the parts outside the CDR3, the full variable domain is DVKVTQSSRYLVKRTGEKVFLECVQDMDHENMFWYRQDPGLGLRLIYFSYDVKMKEKGDIPEGYSVSREKKERFSLILESASTNQTSMYLCASSLFGGPPTQYFGPGTRLLVL.

This chain uses TRBV5-1 with TRBJ2-5; D is uncertain. Trimming took 0 bases from V and 5 from J, leaving 17 bases between them. This CDR3 has 16 residues. Per germline, CDR1 SGHRS and CDR2 YFSETQ. CDR3: CASSLAMPSPAETQYF. The CDR3 DNA sequence: TGCGCCAGCAGCTTGGCCATGCCCTCCCCGGCCGAGACCCAGTACTTC. Full variable domain (rest looked up from reference TRBV5-1 and TRBJ2-5): KAGVTQTPRYLIKTRGQQVTLSCSPISGHRSVSWYQQTPGQGLQFLFEYFSETQRNKGNFPGRFSGRQFSNSRSEMNVSTLELGDSALYLCASSLAMPSPAETQYFGPGTRLLVL.

The chain combines TRBV7-3 with TRBJ2-1, with a weak D call TRBD2 (5 bases). CDR1 and CDR2 (germline): SGHTA, FQGTGA. The CDR3 spans 13 residues. The germline V and J ends were trimmed by 5 bases and 8 bases, with 13 bases remaining between them. CDR3 sequence reads: CASSGGLSDEQFF. In nucleotides, the CDR3 is TGTGCCAGCAGCGGAGGACTGTCCGATGAGCAGTTCTTC.

This clonotype was found many times. This sequence joins TRBV12-3 or TRBV12-4 and TRBJ2-7; 8 nucleotides match TRBD1. V shed 6 bases, J shed 1 base, and the junction held 11 bases outside the gene matches. The CDR3 loop spans 16 amino acids. The CDR3 is CASSRTRRTGSYEQYF. CDR3 in DNA: TGTGCCAGCAGCCGCACCCGACGGACAGGGTCCTACGAGCAGTACTTC.

This clonotype has a handful of counts. The rearrangement joins TRBV29-1 to TRBJ1-2; TRBD1 is a possible D gene (5 bases). V lost 4 bases to trimming and J lost 8 bases, with 17 bases between them. This CDR3 has 13 residues. From germline, CDR1 is SQVTM and CDR2 ANQGSEA. The CDR3 spells CSVAGRLEGGYTF. CDR3 coding DNA: TGCAGCGTTGCCGGGAGGTTGGAGGGGGGCTACACCTTC.

The table lists this clonotype with many counts. The chain has TRBV12-3 or TRBV12-4 and TRBJ2-7, with D maybe TRBD1 (5 bases). The CDR3 has 13 residues. V was cut by 3 bases and J by 4 bases, with 10 bases left in between. CDR3 residues: CASSFQGKYEQYF. CDR3 DNA: TGTGCCAGCAGTTTCCAGGGAAAATACGAGCAGTACTTC.

The sample holds a few counts of this clonotype. The rearrangement uses TRBV18 and TRBJ2-3; possibly TRBD2 for D (7 bases). This CDR3 spans 16 amino acids. Trimming removed 6 bases at V and 8 bases at J, with 24 bases between. Germline CDR1 KGHSH, CDR2 LQKENI. For the CDR3, the DNA is TGTGCCAGCTCCTCTACTAGCGCGGGGGCACAGACTACGCAGTATTTT. This encodes CASSSTSAGAQTTQYF.

This clonotype was counted a few times. The CDR3 DNA sequence: TGTGCCAGCAGCACCGGGCGAGTGACCCAGTACTTC. Protein: CASSTGRVTQYF. The chain uses TRBV12-3 or TRBV12-4 and TRBJ2-5, with no clear D. Trimming removed 6 bases at V and 7 bases at J, with 12 bases between. There are 12 residues in the CDR3.

This clonotype was seen more than once but under ten times. This rearrangement joins TRBV10-3 to TRBJ2-7; no clear D gene. Germline loops: CDR1 ENHRY, CDR2 SYGVKD. Between the trimmed V and J ends, which lost 3 bases and 0 bases, there was a span of 9 bases. CDR3 size: 14 residues. DNA for the CDR3: TGTGCCATCAGTGAAAAACCGAGCTCCTACGAGCAGTACTTC. Residues: CAISEKPSSYEQYF.

This clonotype was seen ten or more times. V gene TRBV29-1 combines with J gene TRBJ2-3; D is ambiguous. Germline values: CDR1 SQVTM, CDR2 ANQGSEA. V was clipped by 6 bases and J by 2 bases, with 6 bases between them. This CDR3 region has 11 residues. Written as DNA, the CDR3 is TGCAGCGTCGATCTCACAGATACGCAGTATTTT. Residues: CSVDLTDTQYF.

CDR3 bases: TGTGCCAGCAGCCCGAGAACACGCTCGGAGACCCAGTACTTC. Its translation: CASSPRTRSETQYF. The chain uses TRBV5-6 and TRBJ2-5; D ambiguous. The CDR3 runs 14 residues. V was cut by 4 bases and J by 5 bases, with 15 bases left in between. Germline CDR1 and CDR2: SGHDT and YYEEEE.

The gene calls are TRBV11-2 and TRBJ2-3; D is unclear. This CDR3 has 16 residues. Germline CDR1 SGHAT, CDR2 FQNNGV. V dropped 5 bases and J dropped 4 bases, with 19 bases sitting between them. In nucleotides, the CDR3 is TGTGCCAGCAGCCGAGAGATTTTTGGATTCGCAGATACGCAGTATTTT. The encoded protein is CASSREIFGFADTQYF.

This clonotype has at least ten counts. The chain joins TRBV12-3 or TRBV12-4 to TRBJ2-5; weak D call: TRBD1 (5 bases). V shed 7 bases and J shed 5 bases, with 17 bases lying between them. The CDR3 contains 14 residues. As DNA, the CDR3 is TGTGCCAGCACCCTAAGGGGCCTGGAGGAGACCCAGTACTTC. Protein sequence: CASTLRGLEETQYF.